This T cell receptor (beta chain) was profiled in a study of cytomegalovirus exposure and HLA in healthy donors. Notes on the study in general: Some TCR beta chains (164 of them) were listed as cytomegalovirus-associated. TCR clusters originating in the first cohort tended to co-occur in the roughly 110 validation repertoires, according to a later analysis. In vitro checks showed that a few CMV-associated chains really do target CMV antigens.

The donors were part of the 120-subject validation cohort, which stood apart from the roughly 700-subject first cohort. In the case of this clone: What it binds is not known.

Assay used: immunoSEQ multiplex PCR; TCRdb lists only in-frame clones, some missing. The data contain 350,000 or so clones, just over 85% of them seen just once; the ten biggest clones take up more than 0.8%. Sample: PBMCs. This receptor was identified in a woman in her late teens or twenties in good health and CMV-seronegative.

The CDR3: CAISERGTAGNTIYF. The DNA of the CDR3 is TGTGCCATCAGTGAGCGGGGGACAGCTGGAAACACCATATATTTT. V and J are TRBV10-3 and TRBJ1-3, with 7 bases lining up with TRBD1. This CDR3 is 15 amino acids long. The V segment lost 2 bases and the J segment 2 bases; nucleotides outside the gene matches: 3. Germline V CDR1 and CDR2: ENHRY, SYGVKD.